This is a list of T cell receptor beta chains from one sample in a study of PD-1 blockade in classical Hodgkin lymphoma. Produced via immunoSEQ multiplex PCR; TCRdb's table is partial and in-frame only. Altogether 37,000 or so clones are present, approximately 86% being singletons, with the ten largest covering around 7.7%. The starting material was peripheral blood mononuclear cells (PBMCs), obtained before the second cycle of nivolumab. The receptors shown here come from a human donor with classical Hodgkin lymphoma. CDR3s include the opening cysteine and the closing phenylalanine or tryptophan. D genes are given only for firm matches. The size field is filled for only some rows; it gives once, few, many or a size class.

j_gene: TRBJ2-7
abundance: .
v_gene: TRBV4-2
d_gene: .
CDR3nt: TGTGCCAGCAGCCAAAACGGTATCCACGAGCAGTACTTC
CDR3aa: CASSQNGIHEQYF

j_gene: TRBJ1-3
abundance: .
v_gene: TRBV5-6
d_gene: .
CDR3nt: TGTGCCAGCAGCTGGAGAAACACCATATATTTT
CDR3aa: CASSWRNTIYF

j_gene: TRBJ2-1
abundance: .
v_gene: TRBV19
d_gene: .
CDR3nt: TGTGCCAGTAGTATATCCCAGAGTGAGCAGTTCTTC
CDR3aa: CASSISQSEQFF

j_gene: TRBJ2-7
abundance: .
v_gene: TRBV9
d_gene: .
CDR3nt: TGTGCCAGCAGCGGCAGGGCTTTCTCCTACGAGCAGTACTTC
CDR3aa: CASSGRAFSYEQYF

j_gene: TRBJ2-5
abundance: .
v_gene: TRBV27
d_gene: .
CDR3nt: TGTGCCAGCAACCGGGACTCAAACGAAGAGACCCAGTACTTC
CDR3aa: CASNRDSNEETQYF

j_gene: TRBJ2-7
abundance: .
v_gene: TRBV4-1
d_gene: .
CDR3nt: TGCGCCAGCAGCCAAGTTACCACCTACGAGCAGTACTTC
CDR3aa: CASSQVTTYEQYF

j_gene: TRBJ2-2
abundance: .
v_gene: TRBV5-5
d_gene: TRBD1
CDR3nt: TGTGCCAGCAGCTTTCCGAGGGACAGCTTGTTCGCGAACACCGGGGAGCTGTTTTTT
CDR3aa: CASSFPRDSLFANTGELFF

j_gene: TRBJ1-5
abundance: .
v_gene: TRBV30
d_gene: .
CDR3nt: TGTGCCTGGAGTGTACTGGGTGATAGCAATCAGCCCCAGCATTTT
CDR3aa: CAWSVLGDSNQPQHF

j_gene: TRBJ2-3
abundance: .
v_gene: TRBV2
d_gene: TRBD2
CDR3nt: TGTGCCAGCAGTTCCGGACTAGCGGGGGGCACAGATACGCAGTATTTT
CDR3aa: CASSSGLAGGTDTQYF

j_gene: TRBJ1-2
abundance: .
v_gene: TRBV9
d_gene: .
CDR3nt: TGTGCCAGCAGCGTAGCGAGAGGAGAAGGGACGGGGAACTATGGCTACACCTTC
CDR3aa: CASSVARGEGTGNYGYTF

j_gene: TRBJ2-6
abundance: .
v_gene: TRBV27
d_gene: .
CDR3nt: TGTGCCAGCAGTTTATCGGGGTGGGGGGCCAACGTCCTGACTTTC
CDR3aa: CASSLSGWGANVLTF

j_gene: TRBJ1-2
abundance: .
v_gene: TRBV9
d_gene: .
CDR3nt: TGTGCCAGCAGTCCACCTGGGTCAGCAATTGACGGCTACACCTTC
CDR3aa: CASSPPGSAIDGYTF

j_gene: TRBJ1-4
abundance: .
v_gene: TRBV5-4
d_gene: .
CDR3nt: TGTGCCAGCAGAGACGGGGTAACTAATGAAAAACTGTTTTTT
CDR3aa: CASRDGVTNEKLFF

j_gene: TRBJ2-7
abundance: .
v_gene: TRBV6-1
d_gene: TRBD1
CDR3nt: TGTGCCAGCAGTAAACAGGGGGTTGCCTACGAGCAGTACTTC
CDR3aa: CASSKQGVAYEQYF

j_gene: TRBJ2-1
abundance: .
v_gene: TRBV30
d_gene: .
CDR3nt: TGTGCTTACGACTCAGTGGGGCACAATGAGCAGTTCTTC
CDR3aa: CAYDSVGHNEQFF

j_gene: TRBJ2-5
abundance: once
v_gene: TRBV10-3
d_gene: .
CDR3nt: TGTGCCATCAGGCAGGACAGGACTGGGGGGGAGACCCAGTACTTC
CDR3aa: CAIRQDRTGGETQYF

j_gene: TRBJ2-7
abundance: .
v_gene: TRBV7-8
d_gene: TRBD1
CDR3nt: TGTGCCAGCAGCAGCGGACAGGGCGGCGAGCAGTACTTC
CDR3aa: CASSSGQGGEQYF

j_gene: TRBJ1-2
abundance: .
v_gene: TRBV28
d_gene: .
CDR3nt: TGTGCCAGCAGCTCGCCGGCGATGGGAGCTAACTATGGCTACACCTTC
CDR3aa: CASSSPAMGANYGYTF

j_gene: TRBJ2-1
abundance: .
v_gene: TRBV7-6
d_gene: TRBD2
CDR3nt: TGTGCCAGCGGTATTAGCGGGAGCTCCTACAATGAGCAGTTCTTC
CDR3aa: CASGISGSSYNEQFF

j_gene: TRBJ1-2
abundance: .
v_gene: TRBV19
d_gene: .
CDR3nt: TGTGCCAGTAGTATAGATATAGGGGGGTATGGCTACACCTTC
CDR3aa: CASSIDIGGYGYTF

j_gene: TRBJ2-3
abundance: .
v_gene: TRBV5-4
d_gene: .
CDR3nt: TGTGCCAGCAGCTTGAGACAGAACACAGATACGCAGTATTTT
CDR3aa: CASSLRQNTDTQYF

j_gene: TRBJ2-3
abundance: .
v_gene: TRBV19
d_gene: .
CDR3nt: TGTGCCAGTAGTTGGATAGGCGGTCGAGATACGCAGTATTTT
CDR3aa: CASSWIGGRDTQYF

j_gene: TRBJ1-3
abundance: once
v_gene: TRBV30
d_gene: TRBD1
CDR3nt: TGTGCCTGGCAAGTAACAGGGGCTGGAAACACCATATATTTT
CDR3aa: CAWQVTGAGNTIYF

j_gene: TRBJ1-2
abundance: .
v_gene: TRBV7-3
d_gene: .
CDR3nt: TGTGCCAGCAGCGGAGCAGGGGACTATGGCTACACCTTC
CDR3aa: CASSGAGDYGYTF

j_gene: TRBJ2-1
abundance: .
v_gene: TRBV19
d_gene: TRBD2
CDR3nt: TGTGCCAGTAGTTATAGCGGGACTTACAATGAGCAGTTCTTC
CDR3aa: CASSYSGTYNEQFF

j_gene: TRBJ2-1
abundance: .
v_gene: TRBV6-4
d_gene: TRBD2
CDR3nt: TGTGCCAGCAGTGGAGGGACTAGCGGGGATTACAATGAGCAGTTCTTC
CDR3aa: CASSGGTSGDYNEQFF

j_gene: TRBJ2-1
abundance: .
v_gene: TRBV7-3
d_gene: .
CDR3nt: TGTGCCAGCAATTACCGGGACTACAATGAGCAGTTCTTC
CDR3aa: CASNYRDYNEQFF

j_gene: TRBJ2-7
abundance: .
v_gene: TRBV6-5
d_gene: .
CDR3nt: TGTGCCAGCAGTTACTCGAGGACTGGCGAGCAGTACTTC
CDR3aa: CASSYSRTGEQYF

j_gene: TRBJ2-7
abundance: .
v_gene: TRBV7-7
d_gene: .
CDR3nt: TGTGCTAGCAGCTTAGAGGAAGGCTCCTACGAGCAGTACTTC
CDR3aa: CASSLEEGSYEQYF

j_gene: TRBJ2-1
abundance: .
v_gene: TRBV7-2
d_gene: .
CDR3nt: TGTGCCAGCAGGGGCCTTGGGGAGCAGTTCTTC
CDR3aa: CASRGLGEQFF

j_gene: TRBJ2-3
abundance: .
v_gene: TRBV28
d_gene: .
CDR3nt: TGTGCCAGCAGTTTATCTCAGGTTAGCACAGATACGCAGTATTTT
CDR3aa: CASSLSQVSTDTQYF

j_gene: TRBJ2-1
abundance: .
v_gene: TRBV6-1
d_gene: .
CDR3nt: TGTGCCAGCAGTGACTCGTGGGGCGCGAACAATGAGCAGTTCTTC
CDR3aa: CASSDSWGANNEQFF

j_gene: TRBJ2-1
abundance: .
v_gene: TRBV7-5
d_gene: .
CDR3nt: TGTGCCAGAAGCTTATCTTGTCTAGCGGGAAACAATGAGCAGTTCTTC
CDR3aa: CARSLSCLAGNNEQFF

j_gene: TRBJ2-1
abundance: .
v_gene: TRBV18
d_gene: .
CDR3nt: TGTGCCAGCTCACCATGGGCCAATGAGCAGTTCTTC
CDR3aa: CASSPWANEQFF

j_gene: TRBJ1-5
abundance: .
v_gene: TRBV5-1
d_gene: TRBD1
CDR3nt: TGCGCCAGCAGCTTGGGGGACAGTCCGCGGCAGCCCCAGCATTTT
CDR3aa: CASSLGDSPRQPQHF

j_gene: TRBJ2-7
abundance: .
v_gene: TRBV10-2
d_gene: .
CDR3nt: TGCGCCAGCAGTAAAACAGCCTACGAGCAGTACTTC
CDR3aa: CASSKTAYEQYF

j_gene: TRBJ2-2
abundance: .
v_gene: TRBV7-9
d_gene: .
CDR3nt: TGTGCCAGCAGCTTTAGTGGCACCGGGGAGCTGTTTTTT
CDR3aa: CASSFSGTGELFF

j_gene: TRBJ2-2
abundance: once
v_gene: TRBV12-5
d_gene: .
CDR3nt: TGTGCTAGTGGTTTGAGGGGGACCGGGGAGCTGTTTTTT
CDR3aa: CASGLRGTGELFF

j_gene: TRBJ1-3
abundance: .
v_gene: TRBV30
d_gene: .
CDR3nt: TGTGCCTGGAGTGCACGAGCGGCCCCGAGAACCGCCATATATTTT
CDR3aa: CAWSARAAPRTAIYF

j_gene: TRBJ1-5
abundance: .
v_gene: TRBV7-2
d_gene: .
CDR3nt: TGTGCCAGCAGCTTTACAGATAATCAGCCCCAGCATTTT
CDR3aa: CASSFTDNQPQHF

j_gene: TRBJ1-1
abundance: once
v_gene: TRBV5-1
d_gene: TRBD1
CDR3nt: TGCGCCAGCAGCTCTGGGGACAGGGTAGTGACTGAAGCTTTCTTT
CDR3aa: CASSSGDRVVTEAFF

j_gene: TRBJ2-7
abundance: .
v_gene: TRBV5-1
d_gene: TRBD2
CDR3nt: TGTGCCAGCAGCTTAACTGAGCGGGGCTCCTACGAGCAGTACTTC
CDR3aa: CASSLTERGSYEQYF

j_gene: TRBJ1-2
abundance: .
v_gene: TRBV28
d_gene: .
CDR3nt: TGTGCCAGCAGTTCGGGGTGGGGCAGGGCGATATATGGCTACACCTTC
CDR3aa: CASSSGWGRAIYGYTF

j_gene: TRBJ2-3
abundance: .
v_gene: TRBV5-6
d_gene: TRBD2
CDR3nt: TGTGCCAGCAGCTCCGGGAGGCAAGGAGATACGCAGTATTTT
CDR3aa: CASSSGRQGDTQYF